One and the same sample provided the 17 T cell receptor beta chains below, sequenced in a study of breast tumors, draining lymph nodes, adjacent tissues. Axillary draining lymph nodes of breast cancer patients supplied the node samples. TCRdb processed the multiplex PCR reads anew with MiXCR; each CDR3 protein has one entry. The sample shows 150,000 to 250,000 distinct CDR3 sequences, around a third of them seen only once. Sequencing was performed on axillary lymph node tissue. The receptors were sampled from a female donor with breast cancer. Some clones in this sample may be carry-over from other donors' samples.

This clonotype was recorded a few times. The V call is TRBV28, the J call TRBJ1-3, with D perhaps matching TRBD1 (5 bases). There are 15 residues in the CDR3. Germline-derived CDR1 and CDR2 are MDHEN and SYDVKM. V shed 7 bases and J shed 0 bases, with 13 bases lying between them. The CDR3 spells CASNRDLNSGNTIYF. The CDR3 DNA is TGTGCCAGCAATAGGGACTTAAACTCTGGAAACACCATATATTTT.

This clonotype was seen repeatedly, ten times or more. The V gene is TRBV7-9, the J gene TRBJ1-5, with D unresolved. The length of the CDR3 is 15 residues. Germline CDR1 reads SEHNR; CDR2 reads FQNEAQ (reference sequence). V was pared by 5 bases and J by 2 bases, with 13 bases between. Written as DNA, the CDR3 is TGTGCCAGCAGCAGTGTCGCCCAGGGCAATCAGCCCCAGCATTTT. This translates into CASSSVAQGNQPQHF. Based on the CDR3 plus reference TRBV7-9 and TRBJ1-5, the full variable domain is DTGVSQNPRHKITKRGQNVTFRCDPISEHNRLYWYRQTLGQGPEFLTYFQNEAQLEKSRLLSDRFSAERPKGSFSTLEIQRTEQGDSAMYLCASSSVAQGNQPQHFGDGTRLSIL.

This clonotype occurred many times. J is TRBJ2-1 and V is TRBV3-1; 9 nucleotides align to TRBD2. CDR3 length: 14 residues. Per germline, CDR1 LGHDT and CDR2 YNNKEL (reference sequence). The J segment lost 10 bases and the V segment lost 1 base, leaving 5 bases of the junction unmatched. The CDR3 DNA reads TGTGCCAGCAGCCAAGCCGGACTAGCGCGCGAGCAGTTCTTC. It yields the protein CASSQAGLAREQFF.

The CDR3 nucleotides are TGTGCCAGCAGTCGTAGCGGGAGCAAGACCCAGTACTTC. As protein: CASSRSGSKTQYF. The chain carries TRBV9 and TRBJ2-5, with TRBD2 identical over 9 bases. The V segment lost 5 bases and the J segment 6 bases; nucleotides outside the gene matches: 5. The CDR3 is 13 residues long. Germline V CDR1 and CDR2: SGDLS, YYNGEE.

To note about this clonotype: A junction boundary mismatches the germline segment, possibly from a read error. This sequence joins TRBV7-2 and TRBJ2-2; the D call may be TRBD1 or TRBD2 (5 bases each). Germline values: CDR1 SGHTA, CDR2 FQGNSA. The CDR3 contains 14 residues. CDR3 bases: TGTGCCAGCAGCTCGTCGATGGGACCCGGGGAGCTGCTTTTT. Encoded protein: CASSSSMGPGELLF.

This clonotype has a count of ten or more. Germline is not matched at one junction end, which may reflect a read error. V gene TRBV9 combines with J gene TRBJ2-5, with 11 bases fitting TRBD2. The CDR3 consists of 14 residues. Germline assignment: CDR1 SGDLS and CDR2 YYNGEE. CDR3 nucleotides: TGTGCCAGCAGCGGATCACTAGCGGGGGAGACCCAGTCCTTC. Protein: CASSGSLAGETQSF.

This clonotype was seen ten or more times. The V and J genes are TRBV5-6 and TRBJ2-7, with 13 bases identical to TRBD2. Germline V lookup: CDR1 SGHDT, CDR2 YYEEEE. The trim removed 2 bases at V and 3 bases at J, leaving 11 bases unmatched. The CDR3 spans 18 residues. The CDR3 spells CASSFTKRLAGGNYEQYF. The CDR3 DNA reads TGTGCCAGCAGCTTCACAAAAAGACTAGCGGGAGGTAACTACGAGCAGTACTTC.

There are a few counts of this clonotype. CDR3 loop: CASSPGSIDSRYGYTF. Written as DNA, the CDR3 is TGTGCCAGCTCTCCCGGATCGATAGATTCCCGCTATGGCTACACCTTC. This chain links TRBV18 with TRBJ1-2; D is ambiguous. The germline V and J ends were trimmed by 6 bases and 4 bases, with 21 bases remaining between them. CDR3 size: 16 residues. The germline CDR1 and CDR2 sequences are KGHSH and LQKENI.

The chain is built from TRBV6-5 and TRBJ2-1; 9 bases are a match to TRBD2. Unmatched junction bases numbered 1, after V lost 8 bases and J lost 2 bases. Germline CDR1 is MNHEY and CDR2 is SVGAGI. The CDR3 extends over 13 amino acids. Here the CDR3 DNA reads TGTGCCAGCGGGACTAGCCCCTACAATGAGCAGTTCTTC. Amino acids: CASGTSPYNEQFF.

Details on this clonotype: A read error is possible here, since a much larger clone lies one base away. This rearrangement joins TRBV4-3 to TRBJ1-2; 7 bases agree with TRBD1. This CDR3 contains 17 residues. The germline V gene has CDR1 LGHNA and CDR2 YSLEER. As DNA, the CDR3 is TGCGCCAGCAGCCAAGATTTCGACAGGGAGATTAACTGTGGCTACACCTTC. Translation: CASSQDFDREINCGYTF.

J is TRBJ1-2 and V is TRBV29-1; weak D call: TRBD1 (6 bases). CDR1 and CDR2 (germline): SQVTM, ANQGSEA. CDR3 length: 14 amino acids. The V gene lost 8 bases and the J gene lost 3 bases, with 19 bases spanning the gap. The CDR3 sequence: CSTAQQGTDYGYTF. DNA of the CDR3: TGCAGCACCGCCCAACAGGGAACAGACTATGGCTACACCTTC.

The chain carries TRBV18 and TRBJ2-3, with TRBD2 matching over 7 bases. J was trimmed by 0 bases and V by 3 bases; bases with no gene match: 3. Germline V CDR1 and CDR2: KGHSH, LQKENI. The CDR3 has 15 residues. CDR3 loop: CASSPPSGSTDTQYF. The CDR3 region has the DNA TGTGCCAGCTCACCTCCTAGCGGTAGCACAGATACGCAGTATTTT.

There are many counts of this clonotype. The chain has TRBV4-1 and TRBJ1-4; D gene ambiguous. Germline V gene data show CDR1 as MGHRA and CDR2 as YSYEKL. The ends were cut back, 0 bases at V and 8 bases at J, with 13 bases in the middle. CDR3 length equals 15 residues. The CDR3 reads CASSQDRGRLEKLFF. In nucleotides, the CDR3 is TGCGCCAGCAGCCAAGATCGAGGGAGATTAGAAAAACTGTTTTTT.

Only a few counts were recorded for this clonotype. A much larger clonotype is one base distant, so this may be a read error. V and J are TRBV20-1 and TRBJ1-2, with D perhaps matching TRBD1 (6 bases). CDR3 length: 12 amino acids. From germline, CDR1 is DFQATT and CDR2 SNEGSKA (reference sequence). CDR3 sequence (DNA): TGCAGTTCCACCAAACAGGGAAGTGGCTCCACCTTC. Encoded protein: CSSTKQGSGSTF.

The chain is built from TRBV9 and TRBJ1-6; 7 nucleotides agree with TRBD1. V trimming: 3 bases; J trimming: 6 bases; junction bases outside the gene matches: 6. The CDR3 totals 15 residues. Germline V gene lookup returns CDR1 SGDLS and CDR2 YYNGEE. Here the CDR3 reads CASSGEGGVNSPLHF. CDR3 in DNA: TGTGCCAGCAGCGGGGAAGGGGGCGTTAATTCACCCCTCCACTTT.

The V call is TRBV19, the J call TRBJ1-5, with D unresolved. Germline CDR1 and CDR2: LNHDA and SQIVND (reference sequence). The CDR3 is 15 amino acids. V was cut by 3 bases and J by 2 bases, with 11 bases left in between. The CDR3 nucleotides are TGTGCCAGTAGTATGAATAGGGCGGGCAATCAGCCCCAGCATTTT. Its translation is CASSMNRAGNQPQHF.

This clonotype has a handful of counts. This chain uses TRBV3-1 with TRBJ1-1; the match to TRBD1 covers 7 bases. Germline V gene sequence: CDR1 LGHDT, CDR2 YNNKEL (reference sequence). V lost 8 bases, J lost 1 base, and 10 bases stayed unmatched. CDR3 length equals 15 residues. The CDR3 reads CASSLRQGRNTEAFF. The CDR3 DNA reads as TGTGCCAGCTCACTTCGACAGGGAAGGAACACTGAAGCTTTCTTT. The full variable domain, in which reference TRBV3-1 and TRBJ1-1 provide the parts outside the CDR3, is DTAVSQTPKYLVTQMGNDKSIKCEQNLGHDTMYWYKQDSKKFLKIMFSYNNKELIINETVPNRFSPKSPDKAHLNLHINSLELGDSAVYFCASSLRQGRNTEAFFGQGTRLTVV.